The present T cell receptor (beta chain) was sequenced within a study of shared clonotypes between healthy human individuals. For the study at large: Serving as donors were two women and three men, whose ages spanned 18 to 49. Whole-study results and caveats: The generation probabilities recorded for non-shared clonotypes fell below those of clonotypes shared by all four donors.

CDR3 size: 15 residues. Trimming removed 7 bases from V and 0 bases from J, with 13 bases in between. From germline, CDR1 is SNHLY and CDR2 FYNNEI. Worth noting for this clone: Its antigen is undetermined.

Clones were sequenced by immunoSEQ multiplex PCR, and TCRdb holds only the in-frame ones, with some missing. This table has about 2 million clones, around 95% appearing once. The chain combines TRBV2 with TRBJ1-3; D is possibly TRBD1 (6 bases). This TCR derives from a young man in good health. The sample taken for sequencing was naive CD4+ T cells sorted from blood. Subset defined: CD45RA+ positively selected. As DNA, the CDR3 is TGTGCCAGCACCCTGGGACAAAACTCTGGAAACACCATATATTTT. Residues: CASTLGQNSGNTIYF.